The clone carrying this T cell receptor beta chain was seen just once. The antigen remains unidentified. These data originate in a study of cytomegalovirus exposure and HLA in healthy donors. Findings of the study overall: Some V segments, including TRBV6-2 and TRBV6-3, were excluded as indistinguishable.

In the PCR, 60 Vbeta and 13 Jbeta primers were used. Clones were read by immunoSEQ multiplex PCR, and TCRdb kept only the in-frame ones, dropping some. Among approximately 150,000 clones listed, 70% to 80% were seen once. Germline-derived CDR1 and CDR2 are SGHAT and FQNNGV. This CDR3 spans 14 amino acids. Between the trimmed V and J ends, which lost 5 bases and 0 bases, there was a span of 10 bases. This sequence was found in a woman aged 60 to 75 in good health and CMV-seronegative. The chain has TRBV11-2 and TRBJ1-1; no definite D call. The specimen sequenced was PBMCs. CDR3 in amino acids: CASSAQQLNTEAFF. The CDR3 DNA follows: TGTGCCAGCAGCGCCCAACAATTGAACACTGAAGCTTTCTTT.